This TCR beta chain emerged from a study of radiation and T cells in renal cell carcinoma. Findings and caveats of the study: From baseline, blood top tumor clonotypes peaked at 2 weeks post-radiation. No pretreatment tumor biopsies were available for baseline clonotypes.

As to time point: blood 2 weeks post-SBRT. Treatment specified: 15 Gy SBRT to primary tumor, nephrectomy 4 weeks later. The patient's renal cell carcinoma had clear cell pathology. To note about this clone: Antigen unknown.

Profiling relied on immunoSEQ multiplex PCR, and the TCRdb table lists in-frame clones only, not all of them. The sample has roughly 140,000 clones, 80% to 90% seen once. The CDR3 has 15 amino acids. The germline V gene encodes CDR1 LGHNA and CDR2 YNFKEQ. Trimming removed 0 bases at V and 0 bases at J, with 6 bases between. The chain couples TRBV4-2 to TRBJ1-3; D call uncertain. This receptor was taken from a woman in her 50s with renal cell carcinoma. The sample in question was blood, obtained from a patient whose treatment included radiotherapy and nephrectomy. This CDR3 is CASSQEPSSGNTIYF. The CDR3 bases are TGTGCCAGCAGCCAAGAGCCCAGCTCTGGAAACACCATATATTTT.